This T cell receptor beta chain comes out of a study of lymphopenia after photon versus proton radiotherapy. The protocol was immunoSEQ multiplex PCR, while the TCRdb copy is restricted to in-frame clones and leaves out a portion. The repertoire consists of fewer than 50,000 clones, with over 75% occurring once and the leading ten covering around 2%. The CDR3 extends over 18 amino acids. The V and J genes are TRBV21-1 and TRBJ1-2; the table gives TRBD1 as D, unverified against the DNA. TRBV21-1 has pseudogene status. The receptor's source is a man aged 35-49 years with gastric cancer. This specimen was peripheral blood, taken from a patient treated with photon-based radiotherapy. CDR3 nucleotides: TGTGCCAGCAGCAAAGATCCCGGGACAGAATGTCATCCCTATGGCTACACCTTC. This translates into CASSKDPGTECHPYGYTF.